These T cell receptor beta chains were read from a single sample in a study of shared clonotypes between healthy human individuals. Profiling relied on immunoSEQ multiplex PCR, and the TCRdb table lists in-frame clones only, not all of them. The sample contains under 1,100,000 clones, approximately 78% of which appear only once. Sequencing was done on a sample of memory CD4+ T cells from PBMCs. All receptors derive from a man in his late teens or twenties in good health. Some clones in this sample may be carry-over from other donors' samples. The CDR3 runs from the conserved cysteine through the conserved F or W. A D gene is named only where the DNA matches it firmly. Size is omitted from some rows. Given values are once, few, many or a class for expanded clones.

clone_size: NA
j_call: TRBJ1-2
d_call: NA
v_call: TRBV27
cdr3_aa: CASSPLQGRFGYTF
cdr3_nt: TGTGCCAGCAGTCCCTTACAGGGCCGGTTTGGCTACACCTTC

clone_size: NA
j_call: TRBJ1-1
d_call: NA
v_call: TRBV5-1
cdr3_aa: CACARTTRTEAFF
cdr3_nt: TGCGCCTGCGCCAGGACCACGAGGACTGAAGCTTTCTTT

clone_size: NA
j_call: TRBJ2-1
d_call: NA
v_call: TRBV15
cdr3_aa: CATSRDPPSNPSNEQFF
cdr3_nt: TGTGCCACCAGCAGAGATCCCCCAAGCAACCCTTCCAATGAGCAGTTCTTC

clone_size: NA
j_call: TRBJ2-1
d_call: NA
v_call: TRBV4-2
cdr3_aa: CASSQAVRGEQFF
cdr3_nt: TGTGCCAGCAGCCAAGCCGTAAGGGGTGAGCAGTTCTTC

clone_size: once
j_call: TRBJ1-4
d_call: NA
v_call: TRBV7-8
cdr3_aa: CASSSQPGRGREKLFF
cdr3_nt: TGTGCCAGCAGCTCCCAGCCTGGCAGGGGAAGGGAAAAACTGTTTTTT

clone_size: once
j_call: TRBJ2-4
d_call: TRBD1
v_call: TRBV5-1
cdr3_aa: CASSTGQALAKNIQYF
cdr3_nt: TGCGCCAGCAGCACCGGACAGGCGTTAGCCAAAAACATTCAGTACTTC

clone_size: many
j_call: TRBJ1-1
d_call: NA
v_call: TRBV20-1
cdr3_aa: CSASDRRAAFF
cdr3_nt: TGCAGTGCTAGTGACCGAAGGGCTGCTTTCTTT

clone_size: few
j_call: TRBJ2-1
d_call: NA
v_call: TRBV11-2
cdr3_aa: CASSAVPPGRQFF
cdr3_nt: TGTGCCAGCAGCGCGGTCCCACCGGGGCGGCAGTTCTTC

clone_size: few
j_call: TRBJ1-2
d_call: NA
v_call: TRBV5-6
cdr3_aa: CASSQGRGRSYGYTF
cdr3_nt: TGTGCCAGCAGCCAGGGCAGGGGAAGGAGCTATGGCTACACCTTC

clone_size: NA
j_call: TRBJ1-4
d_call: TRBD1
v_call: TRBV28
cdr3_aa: CASSLGQDEKLFF
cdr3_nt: TGTGCCAGCAGCTTAGGACAGGATGAAAAACTGTTTTTT

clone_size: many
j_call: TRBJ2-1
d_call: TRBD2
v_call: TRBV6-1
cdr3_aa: CAIRTSGYNEQFF
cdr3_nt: TGTGCCATCCGGACTAGCGGATACAATGAGCAGTTCTTC

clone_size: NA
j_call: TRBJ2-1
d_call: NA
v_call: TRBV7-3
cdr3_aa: CASSARPAYNEQFF
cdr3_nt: TGTGCCAGCAGCGCCCGGCCCGCCTACAATGAGCAGTTCTTC

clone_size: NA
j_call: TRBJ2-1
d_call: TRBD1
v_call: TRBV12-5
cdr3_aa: CASGHGTGAYNEQFF
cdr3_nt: TGTGCTAGTGGTCACGGGACAGGAGCCTACAATGAGCAGTTCTTC

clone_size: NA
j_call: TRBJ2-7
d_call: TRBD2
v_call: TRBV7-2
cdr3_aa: CASSFRGRVYEQYF
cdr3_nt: TGTGCCAGCAGCTTTCGCGGGAGGGTGTACGAGCAGTACTTC